One and the same sample provided the 5 T cell receptor beta chains below, sequenced in a study of blood T cell repertoires in COVID-19. TCRdb keeps only in-frame clones here, not all; method: immunoSEQ multiplex PCR. The repertoire holds roughly 120,000 clones, with approximately 67% as singletons. The specimen sequenced was peripheral blood. The receptor source for this set is a woman aged 60-75 years with acute or convalescent COVID-19.

This sequence joins TRBV6-5 and TRBJ2-7, with 10 bases lining up with TRBD1. Germline trimming cut 5 bases from V and 3 bases from J; bases unmatched to any gene: 7. CDR3 length: 15 amino acids. The germline V gene encodes CDR1 MNHEY and CDR2 SVGAGI. Here the CDR3 reads CASSRPGTGVYEQYF. Written as DNA, the CDR3 is TGTGCCAGCAGTCGACCGGGGACAGGGGTCTACGAGCAGTACTTC.

This clone was found a few times. The rearrangement uses TRBV11-1 and TRBJ2-1, with D maybe TRBD1 (5 bases). The CDR3 is 15 residues long. CDR1 and CDR2 from the germline V gene are SGHAT and FQDESV (reference sequence). The V end lost 3 bases, the J end lost 2 bases, and 11 bases lay between the germline ends. The CDR3 sequence: CASSLAQGTYNEQFF. The CDR3, as DNA: TGTGCCAGCAGCTTGGCCCAGGGAACCTACAATGAGCAGTTCTTC.

In its sample, this clone was seen a few times. V is TRBV2 and J is TRBJ2-7, with TRBD2 matching 7 bases. In germline, CDR1 is SNHLY, CDR2 FYNNEI. The CDR3 has 14 amino acids. V shed 6 bases and J 6 bases; nucleotides not matched to a gene: 11. Here the CDR3 reads CASRPGGSRGEQYF. The CDR3 bases are TGTGCCAGCAGGCCCGGGGGGTCCCGGGGCGAGCAGTACTTC.

V usage is TRBV2 and J usage is TRBJ1-2; the match to TRBD1 covers 8 bases. Per germline, CDR1 SNHLY and CDR2 FYNNEI. The CDR3 runs to 20 residues. The junction had 23 bases not matched to a gene; V was cut back by 8 bases and J by 0 bases. The DNA for the CDR3 is TGTGCCAGCCCCGCTGAGGGGCCTCAAGGCTCAGGGGGCGCTAACTATGGCTACACCTTC. Its translation: CASPAEGPQGSGGANYGYTF.

The chain employs TRBV10-3 and TRBJ2-1; 15 positions match TRBD2. V gave up 2 bases and J gave up 8 bases; unmatched junction bases: 1. Germline loops: CDR1 ENHRY, CDR2 SYGVKD. The CDR3 spans 15 residues. Here the CDR3 DNA reads TGTGCCATCAGTGAGGGACTAGCGGGGGGGTATGAGCAGTTCTTC. It codes for CAISEGLAGGYEQFF.